Sequencing of this T cell receptor beta chain was carried out in a study of blood T cell repertoires in COVID-19. Study details: Some COVID-19 samples were acute and others convalescent; all came from the United States, Italy and Spain.

Authors' processing steps: Reference gene primer amplification gave nucleated cell count estimates. Clones were read by immunoSEQ multiplex PCR, and TCRdb kept only the in-frame ones, dropping some. Clone size and the V and J calls come from that table; the DNA yielded D and trimming. The profile shows about 160,000 clones, under 95% of them singletons. After removal of 6 bases from V and 3 bases from J, the junction contained 8 bases not matched to a gene. The germline CDR1 and CDR2 sequences are MNHEY and SVGAGI. This CDR3 is 14 amino acids long. This clonotype originated in a man aged 18 to 29 with acute or convalescent COVID-19. The V call is TRBV6-5, the J call TRBJ2-7, with 7 positions matching TRBD2. Input material: peripheral blood. CDR3: CASRSRAGRYEQYF. The DNA for the CDR3 is TGTGCCAGCAGGAGCCGAGCGGGACGCTACGAGCAGTACTTC.